The rows below give T cell receptor beta chains drawn from one sample of a study of T-cell memory formation after mild COVID-19. TCRdb fed the 5' RACE reads into MiXCR, producing one record per CDR3 protein. This sample has a few hundred thousand distinct CDR3 sequences, with roughly a quarter found just once. Input material: PBMCs or a T cell subset sorted from them (not recorded which). Receptor source: an adult woman who had mild COVID-19 (a few samples of this study predate the infection). Cell type and time point are not known. Each CDR3 is given with its conserved first and last residue. A D gene is named only where the DNA matches it firmly. Clone size is given for some rows only: seen once, a few or many times, or a class if the clone is expanded.

d_call	clone_size	j_call	v_call	cdr3_aa	cdr3_nt
TRBD2	once	TRBJ2-2	TRBV5-6	CASSRGGAWTGELFF	TGTGCCAGCAGCCGCGGGGGGGCGTGGACCGGGGAGCTGTTTTTT
-	-	TRBJ2-1	TRBV9	CASSVGGGSYNEQFF	TGTGCCAGCAGCGTAGGGGGAGGTTCCTACAATGAGCAGTTCTTC
TRBD2	few	TRBJ2-1	TRBV9	CASSVEGGGYNEQFF	TGTGCCAGCAGCGTAGAAGGCGGGGGGTACAATGAGCAGTTCTTC
-	-	TRBJ2-5	TRBV3-1	CASSQDGSGPIQETQYF	TGTGCCAGCAGCCAAGATGGGAGCGGACCGATACAAGAGACCCAGTACTTC
-	few	TRBJ2-3	TRBV2	CASSEVWEPDTQYF	TGTGCCAGCAGTGAAGTATGGGAGCCAGATACGCAGTATTTT
TRBD1	-	TRBJ1-5	TRBV18	CASSPRGQGEPQHF	TGTGCCAGCTCACCAAGGGGACAGGGAGAACCCCAGCATTTT
TRBD2	many	TRBJ2-1	TRBV5-6	CASSLPPLAVSYNEQFF	TGTGCCAGCAGCTTGCCCCCCCTAGCGGTCTCCTACAATGAGCAGTTCTTC
-	-	TRBJ2-1	TRBV7-9	CASSPTAYNEQFF	TGTGCCAGCAGCCCGACAGCCTACAATGAGCAGTTCTTC
-	few	TRBJ1-2	TRBV20-1	CSAQTGLEYGYTF	TGCAGTGCCCAAACGGGACTGGAGTATGGCTACACCTTC
TRBD2	few	TRBJ2-4	TRBV7-3	CASSLRLAGGPDIQYF	TGTGCCAGCAGCTTAAGACTAGCGGGGGGCCCGGACATTCAGTACTTC
-	-	TRBJ2-7	TRBV6-6	CASSYTDSYEQYF	TGTGCCAGCAGTTACACGGACAGTTACGAGCAGTACTTC
-	-	TRBJ2-7	TRBV4-2	CASSQAGTGEQYF	TGTGCCAGCAGCCAAGCAGGGACTGGGGAGCAGTACTTC
-	few	TRBJ2-1	TRBV21-1	CASSKGQGWKIGYNEQFF	TGTGCCAGCAGCAAGGGACAGGGGTGGAAGATAGGATACAATGAGCAGTTCTTC
TRBD2	-	TRBJ2-7	TRBV29-1	CSAGGVQSYEQYF	TGCAGCGCTGGGGGGGTCCAGTCCTACGAGCAGTACTTC
-	-	TRBJ2-3	TRBV5-1	CVSSWQGYGTDTQYF	TGCGTCAGCAGCTGGCAGGGGTACGGCACAGATACGCAGTATTTT
-	-	TRBJ1-5	TRBV12-5	CASGSTSGMRQPQHF	TGTGCTAGTGGTTCCACTTCAGGGATGCGCCAGCCCCAGCATTTT
TRBD2	-	TRBJ2-1	TRBV6-5	CASSYAPGTSGRMINEQFF	TGTGCCAGCAGTTACGCCCCCGGGACTAGCGGGAGGATGATTAATGAGCAGTTCTTC
-	many	TRBJ2-5	TRBV12-3/TRBV12-4	CASSSGVQETQYF	TGTGCCAGCAGTTCAGGGGTCCAAGAGACCCAGTACTTC
TRBD1	many	TRBJ1-2	TRBV3-1	CASSLGQDTTTAYGYTF	TGTGCCAGCAGCCTCGGACAGGACACTACTACTGCCTATGGCTACACCTTC
TRBD2	-	TRBJ2-2	TRBV20-1	CSAREGTSGGIGELFF	TGCAGTGCTAGAGAAGGGACTAGCGGGGGGATCGGGGAGCTGTTTTTT
-	few	TRBJ1-1	TRBV7-2	CASSPGGQVTEAFF	TGTGCCAGCAGCCCCGGGGGGCAGGTCACTGAAGCTTTCTTT
TRBD2	-	TRBJ2-7	TRBV6-6	CASSKTPGTNSYEQYF	TGTGCCAGCAGTAAGACGCCCGGGACTAACTCCTACGAGCAGTACTTC
-	-	TRBJ1-1	TRBV27	CASSRRGAFTEAFF	TGTGCCAGCAGCCGGCGGGGGGCGTTCACTGAAGCTTTCTTT
TRBD2	-	TRBJ2-1	TRBV4-1	CASSQDGTSGSFDEQFF	TGCGCCAGCAGCCAAGATGGGACTAGCGGGAGTTTTGATGAGCAGTTCTTC
-	few	TRBJ2-1	TRBV29-1	CSVEDRGLAASRSSYNEQFF	TGCAGCGTTGAAGATCGGGGGTTAGCGGCAAGCCGGAGCTCCTACAATGAGCAGTTCTTC
TRBD1	-	TRBJ2-7	TRBV18	CASSPTTGTYEQYF	TGTGCCAGCTCGCCCACGACAGGGACCTACGAGCAGTACTTC
TRBD1	-	TRBJ2-7	TRBV7-6	CASSLSTGEIHEQYF	TGTGCCAGCAGCTTAAGTACAGGGGAAATCCACGAGCAGTACTTC
TRBD1	-	TRBJ1-6	TRBV4-1	CASSQFPPGQADYNSPLHF	TGCGCCAGCAGCCAATTTCCGCCGGGACAGGCGGACTATAATTCACCCCTCCACTTT
-	-	TRBJ1-5	TRBV6-6	CASSRQDAVSNQPQHF	TGTGCCAGCAGCCGACAGGACGCAGTTAGCAATCAGCCCCAGCATTTT
-	once	TRBJ2-7	TRBV18	CASSPVHRVNEQYF	TGTGCCAGCTCACCTGTACACAGGGTCAACGAGCAGTACTTC
TRBD2	-	TRBJ2-7	TRBV6-5	CASSYAAGTSGTYEQYF	TGTGCCAGCAGTTACGCAGCCGGGACTAGCGGAACCTACGAGCAGTACTTC
-	few	TRBJ2-3	TRBV5-1	CATGVTDTQYF	TGCGCCACGGGCGTCACAGATACGCAGTATTTT
-	few	TRBJ1-1	TRBV19	CASIRQSMNTEAFF	TGTGCCAGTATTAGGCAAAGCATGAACACTGAAGCTTTCTTT
-	few	TRBJ1-1	TRBV4-1	CASSQEYRGTEAFF	TGCGCCAGCAGCCAAGAATACCGGGGCACTGAAGCTTTCTTT
-	-	TRBJ2-3	TRBV5-1	CASGGGGTTDTQYF	TGCGCCAGCGGAGGGGGGGGGACCACAGATACGCAGTATTTT
-	-	TRBJ2-4	TRBV15	CATSRDRGGPPLNIQYF	TGTGCCACCAGCAGAGATAGGGGGGGACCCCCCTTAAACATTCAGTACTTC
TRBD2	-	TRBJ2-7	TRBV19	CASSIRTSGAYEQYF	TGTGCCAGTAGTATTCGGACTAGCGGCGCCTACGAGCAGTACTTC